This TCR beta chain was recorded in a study of blood T cell repertoires in COVID-19. Study summary: Acute-phase and convalescent COVID-19 samples originated in the United States, Italy and Spain. PBMCs, B-cell-depleted T cells, or T cells were the source of the cDNA or gDNA that made up the material.

Authors' data handling: How many nucleated cells were present was estimated from reference gene primer amplification. Sequenced by immunoSEQ multiplex PCR; TCRdb stores in-frame clones only, minus some. Clonal size and the V and J genes are those of that table, whereas D and trimming came from the DNA. The sample has about 210,000 clones; over 60% are singletons. J lost 2 bases, V lost 2 bases, and 5 bases had no gene match. The CDR3 totals 16 residues. Germline V lookup: CDR1 MNHEY, CDR2 SVGAGI. This receptor was identified in a woman aged 70 to 79 with acute or convalescent COVID-19. This chain uses TRBV6-5 with TRBJ2-5; 10 bases line up with TRBD2. The sequencing input was peripheral blood. The chain's CDR3 is CASSYLAGALQETQYF. CDR3 in DNA: TGTGCCAGCAGTTACCTAGCGGGGGCCTTGCAAGAGACCCAGTACTTC.